This T cell receptor beta chain was captured by sequencing in a study of blood T cell repertoires in COVID-19. Whole-study context: T cells, B-cell-depleted T cells, or PBMCs provided the cDNA or gDNA that served as material.

The CDR3 is made up of 13 amino acids. The V gene lost 3 bases and the J gene lost 6 bases, with 9 bases spanning the gap. Germline lookup yields CDR1 MGHRA and CDR2 YSYEKL. Authors' analysis steps: Reference gene primer amplification yielded estimated nucleated cell counts. This table comes from immunoSEQ multiplex PCR, and its TCRdb copy is limited to in-frame clones, with some not included. For V, J and clone size, that table is used; D and trimming come from the DNA. The sample includes a few hundred thousand clones, approximately 87% of them seen just once. Cohort 3 donors counted as recovered after two negative PCRs, clearance, or resolved symptoms.

The source material was PBMCs or T cells enriched from blood (not recorded which). V gene TRBV4-1 combines with J gene TRBJ1-5; D may be TRBD1 (5 bases). This clonotype was sampled from a man aged 25 to 40 who had recovered from COVID-19. In DNA form, the CDR3 reads TGCGCCAGCAGCCACAGCAGGGTTCAGCCCCAGCATTTT. Protein: CASSHSRVQPQHF.